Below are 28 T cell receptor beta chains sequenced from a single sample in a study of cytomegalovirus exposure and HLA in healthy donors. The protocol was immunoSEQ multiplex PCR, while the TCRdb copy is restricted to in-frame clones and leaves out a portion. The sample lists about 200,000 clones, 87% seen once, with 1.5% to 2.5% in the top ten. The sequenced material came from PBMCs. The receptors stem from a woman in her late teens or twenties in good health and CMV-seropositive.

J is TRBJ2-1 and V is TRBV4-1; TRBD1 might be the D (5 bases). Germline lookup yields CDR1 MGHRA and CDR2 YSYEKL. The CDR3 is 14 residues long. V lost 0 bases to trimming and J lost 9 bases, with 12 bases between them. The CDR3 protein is CASSQETDFAEQFF. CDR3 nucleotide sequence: TGCGCCAGCAGCCAAGAGACAGACTTCGCTGAGCAGTTCTTC.

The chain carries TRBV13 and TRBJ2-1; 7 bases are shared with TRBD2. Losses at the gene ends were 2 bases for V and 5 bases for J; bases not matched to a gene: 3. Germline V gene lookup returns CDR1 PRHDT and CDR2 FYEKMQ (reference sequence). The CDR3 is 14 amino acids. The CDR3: CASSLPSGDNEQFF. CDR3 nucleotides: TGTGCCAGCAGCTTACCTAGCGGCGACAATGAGCAGTTCTTC.

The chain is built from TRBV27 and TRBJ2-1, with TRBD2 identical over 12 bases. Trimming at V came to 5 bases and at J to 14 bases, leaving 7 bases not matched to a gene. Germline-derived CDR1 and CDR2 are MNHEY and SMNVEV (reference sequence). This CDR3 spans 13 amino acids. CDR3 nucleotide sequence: TGTGCCAGCAGTCCTCTTGGACTAGCGGGAAAGTTCTTC. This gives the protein CASSPLGLAGKFF.

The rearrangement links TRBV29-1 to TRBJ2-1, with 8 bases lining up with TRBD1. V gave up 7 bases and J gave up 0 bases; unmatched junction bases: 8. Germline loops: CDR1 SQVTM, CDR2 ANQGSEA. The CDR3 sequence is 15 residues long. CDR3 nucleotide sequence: TGCAGCGCGCAAGGACAGGGTAGCTCCTACAATGAGCAGTTCTTC. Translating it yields CSAQGQGSSYNEQFF.

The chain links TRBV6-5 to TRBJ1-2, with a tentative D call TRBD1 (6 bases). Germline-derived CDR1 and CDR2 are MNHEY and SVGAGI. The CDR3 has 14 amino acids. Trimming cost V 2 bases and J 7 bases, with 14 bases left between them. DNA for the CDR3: TGTGCCAGCAGTTACGGGGCAGGGGCGCGTGGCTACACCTTC. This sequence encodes CASSYGAGARGYTF.

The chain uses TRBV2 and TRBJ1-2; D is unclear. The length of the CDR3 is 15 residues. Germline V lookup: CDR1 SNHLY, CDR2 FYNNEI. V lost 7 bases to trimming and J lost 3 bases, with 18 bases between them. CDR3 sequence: CASTAETPRYYGYTF. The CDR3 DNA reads TGTGCCAGCACCGCGGAAACACCGAGGTACTATGGCTACACCTTC.

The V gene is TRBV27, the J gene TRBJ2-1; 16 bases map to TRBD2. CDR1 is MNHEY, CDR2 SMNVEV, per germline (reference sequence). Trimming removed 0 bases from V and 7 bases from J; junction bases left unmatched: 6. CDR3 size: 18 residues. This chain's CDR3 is CASSLSGLAGGPRNEQFF. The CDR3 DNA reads TGTGCCAGCAGTTTATCGGGACTAGCGGGAGGGCCTCGAAATGAGCAGTTCTTC.

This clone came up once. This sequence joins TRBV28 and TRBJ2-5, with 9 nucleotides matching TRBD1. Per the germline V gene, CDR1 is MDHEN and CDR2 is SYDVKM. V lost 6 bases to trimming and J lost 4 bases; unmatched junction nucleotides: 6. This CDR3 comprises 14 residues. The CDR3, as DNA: TGTGCCAGCAGGCCACAGGGGGCTGGAGAGACCCAGTACTTC. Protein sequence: CASRPQGAGETQYF.

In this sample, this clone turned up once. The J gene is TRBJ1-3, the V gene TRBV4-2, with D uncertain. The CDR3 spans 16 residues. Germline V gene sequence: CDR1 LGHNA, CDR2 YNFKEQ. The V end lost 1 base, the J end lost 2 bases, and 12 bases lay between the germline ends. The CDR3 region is CASSQGGGYTGNTIYF. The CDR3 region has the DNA TGTGCCAGCAGCCAAGGAGGAGGGTACACTGGAAACACCATATATTTT.

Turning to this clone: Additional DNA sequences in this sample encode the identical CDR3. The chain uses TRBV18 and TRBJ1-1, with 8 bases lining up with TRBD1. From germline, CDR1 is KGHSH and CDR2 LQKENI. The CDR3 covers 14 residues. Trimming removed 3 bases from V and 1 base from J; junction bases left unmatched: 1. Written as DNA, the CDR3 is TGTGCCAGCTCACCCGGGACAGGGAACACTGAAGCTTTCTTT. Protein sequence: CASSPGTGNTEAFF.

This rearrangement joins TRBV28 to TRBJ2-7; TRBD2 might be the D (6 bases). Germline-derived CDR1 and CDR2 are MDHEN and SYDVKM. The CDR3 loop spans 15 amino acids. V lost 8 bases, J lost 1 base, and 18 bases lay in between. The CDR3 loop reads CASYPRGRGSYEQYF. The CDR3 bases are TGTGCCAGCTATCCTCGGGGCCGGGGGTCCTACGAGCAGTACTTC.

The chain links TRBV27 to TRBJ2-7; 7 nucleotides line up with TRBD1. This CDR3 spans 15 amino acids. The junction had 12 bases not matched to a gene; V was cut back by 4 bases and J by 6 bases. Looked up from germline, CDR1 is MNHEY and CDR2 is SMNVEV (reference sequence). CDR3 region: CASSWQGQSQGEQYF. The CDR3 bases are TGTGCCAGCAGTTGGCAGGGACAGTCCCAAGGCGAGCAGTACTTC.

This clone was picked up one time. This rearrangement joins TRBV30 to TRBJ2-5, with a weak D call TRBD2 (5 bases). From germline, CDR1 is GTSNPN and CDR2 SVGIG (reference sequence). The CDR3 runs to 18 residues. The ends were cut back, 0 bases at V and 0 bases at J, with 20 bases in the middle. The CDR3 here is CAWSVGIRRAGDQETQYF. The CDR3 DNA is TGTGCCTGGAGTGTAGGGATCCGGCGGGCCGGGGACCAAGAGACCCAGTACTTC.

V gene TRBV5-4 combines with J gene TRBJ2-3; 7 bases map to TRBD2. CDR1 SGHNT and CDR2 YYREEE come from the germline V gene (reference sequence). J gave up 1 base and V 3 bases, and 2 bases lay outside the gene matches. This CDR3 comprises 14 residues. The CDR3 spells CASSSGGRTDTQYF. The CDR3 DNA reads TGTGCCAGCAGCTCGGGGGGACGCACAGATACGCAGTATTTT.

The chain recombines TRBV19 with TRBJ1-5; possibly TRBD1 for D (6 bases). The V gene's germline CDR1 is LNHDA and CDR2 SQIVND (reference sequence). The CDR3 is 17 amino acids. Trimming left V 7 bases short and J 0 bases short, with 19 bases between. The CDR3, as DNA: TGTGCCAGTACCCCAGGGGTCGCGGCGGTTAGCAATCAGCCCCAGCATTTT. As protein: CASTPGVAAVSNQPQHF.

This CDR3 reads CASRPTGGAQETQYF. CDR3 in DNA: TGTGCCAGCAGACCGACAGGGGGCGCCCAAGAGACCCAGTACTTC. This chain uses TRBV6-1 with TRBJ2-5, with TRBD1 matching 10 bases. The CDR3 extends over 15 amino acids. Per the germline V gene, CDR1 is MNHNS and CDR2 is SASEGT. V lost 6 bases, J lost 1 base, and 5 bases stayed unmatched.

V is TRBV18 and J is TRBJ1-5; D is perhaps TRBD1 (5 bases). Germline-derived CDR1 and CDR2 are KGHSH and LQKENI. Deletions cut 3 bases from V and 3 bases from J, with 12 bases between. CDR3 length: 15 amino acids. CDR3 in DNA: TGTGCCAGCTCACCTCGACAGATCGACAATCAGCCCCAGCATTTT. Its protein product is CASSPRQIDNQPQHF.

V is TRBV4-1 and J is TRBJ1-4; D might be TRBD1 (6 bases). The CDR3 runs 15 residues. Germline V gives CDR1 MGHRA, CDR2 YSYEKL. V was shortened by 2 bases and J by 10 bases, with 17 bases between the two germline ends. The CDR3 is CASSQNQGSVGKLFF. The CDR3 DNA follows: TGCGCCAGCAGCCAAAATCAGGGGAGTGTTGGAAAACTGTTTTTT.

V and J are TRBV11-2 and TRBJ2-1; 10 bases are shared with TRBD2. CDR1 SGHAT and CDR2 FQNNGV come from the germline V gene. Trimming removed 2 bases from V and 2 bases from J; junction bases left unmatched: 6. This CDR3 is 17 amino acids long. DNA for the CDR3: TGTGCCAGCAGCTTACGGACTAGCGGACCAACCTACAATGAGCAGTTCTTC. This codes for CASSLRTSGPTYNEQFF.

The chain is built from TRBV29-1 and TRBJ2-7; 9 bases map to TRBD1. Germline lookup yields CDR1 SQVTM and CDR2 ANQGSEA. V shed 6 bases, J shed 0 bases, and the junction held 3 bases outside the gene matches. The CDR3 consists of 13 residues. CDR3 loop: CSVLTGGSYEQYF. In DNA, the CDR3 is TGCAGCGTGTTGACAGGGGGCTCCTACGAGCAGTACTTC.

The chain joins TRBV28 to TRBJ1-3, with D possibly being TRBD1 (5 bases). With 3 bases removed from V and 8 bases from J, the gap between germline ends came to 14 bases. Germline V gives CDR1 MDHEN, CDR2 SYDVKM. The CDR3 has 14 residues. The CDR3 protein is CASSLEGRAYTIYF. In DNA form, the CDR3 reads TGTGCCAGCAGTTTGGAGGGGAGGGCTTACACCATATATTTT.

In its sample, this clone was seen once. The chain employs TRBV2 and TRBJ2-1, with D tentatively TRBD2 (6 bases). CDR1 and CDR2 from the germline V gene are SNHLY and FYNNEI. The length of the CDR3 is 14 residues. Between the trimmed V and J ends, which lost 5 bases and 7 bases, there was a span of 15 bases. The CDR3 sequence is CASSFTGSRNEQFF. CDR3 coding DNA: TGTGCCAGCAGTTTCACCGGGAGTAGAAATGAGCAGTTCTTC. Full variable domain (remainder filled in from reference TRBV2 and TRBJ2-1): EPEVTQTPSHQVTQMGQEVILRCVPISNHLYFYWYRQILGQKVEFLVSFYNNEISEKSEIFDDQFSVERPDGSNFTLKIRSTKLEDSAMYFCASSFTGSRNEQFFGPGTRLTVL.

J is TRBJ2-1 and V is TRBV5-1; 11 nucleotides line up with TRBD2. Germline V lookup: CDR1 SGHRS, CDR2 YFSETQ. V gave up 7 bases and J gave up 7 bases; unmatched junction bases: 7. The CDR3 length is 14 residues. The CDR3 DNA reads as TGCGCCAGCCAAACTAGCGGGAGATGGAATGAGCAGTTCTTC. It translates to CASQTSGRWNEQFF.

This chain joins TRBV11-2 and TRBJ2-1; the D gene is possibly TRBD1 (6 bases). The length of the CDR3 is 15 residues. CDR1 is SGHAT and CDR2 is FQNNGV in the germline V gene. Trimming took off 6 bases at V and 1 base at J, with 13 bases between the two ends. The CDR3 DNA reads TGTGCCAGCAGGGTGATTCAGGGGTCCTACAATGAGCAGTTCTTC. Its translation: CASRVIQGSYNEQFF. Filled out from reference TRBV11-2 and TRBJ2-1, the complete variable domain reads EAGVAQSPRYKIIEKRQSVAFWCNPISGHATLYWYQQILGQGPKLLIQFQNNGVVDDSQLPKDRFSAERLKGVDSTLKIQPAKLEDSAVYLCASRVIQGSYNEQFFGPGTRLTVL.

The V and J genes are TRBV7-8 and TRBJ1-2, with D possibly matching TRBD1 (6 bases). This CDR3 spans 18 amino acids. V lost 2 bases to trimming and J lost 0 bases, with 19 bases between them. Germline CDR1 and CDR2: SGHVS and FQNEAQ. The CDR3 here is CASSLKRFGGLSNYGYTF. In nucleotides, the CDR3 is TGTGCCAGCAGCTTAAAAAGGTTTGGGGGCCTTTCTAACTATGGCTACACCTTC.

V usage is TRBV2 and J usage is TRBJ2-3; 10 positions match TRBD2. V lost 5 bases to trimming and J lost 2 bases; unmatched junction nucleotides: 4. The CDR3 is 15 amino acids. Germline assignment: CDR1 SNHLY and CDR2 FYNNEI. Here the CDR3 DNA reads TGTGCCAGCAGTCGGACTAGCGGCCACACAGATACGCAGTATTTT. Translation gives CASSRTSGHTDTQYF.

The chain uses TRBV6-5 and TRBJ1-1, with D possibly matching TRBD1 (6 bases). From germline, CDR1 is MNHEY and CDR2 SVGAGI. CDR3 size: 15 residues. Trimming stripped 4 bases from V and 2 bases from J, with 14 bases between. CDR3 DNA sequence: TGTGCCAGCAGTTCCTCAGGGGCCCTCAACACTGAAGCTTTCTTT. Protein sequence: CASSSSGALNTEAFF.

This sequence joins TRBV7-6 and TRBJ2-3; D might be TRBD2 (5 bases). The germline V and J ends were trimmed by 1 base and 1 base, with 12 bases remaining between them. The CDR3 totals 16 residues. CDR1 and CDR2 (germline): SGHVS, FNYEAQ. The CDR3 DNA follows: TGTGCCAGCAGCTTAGTCTTGAGGGATCGCACAGATACGCAGTATTTT. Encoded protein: CASSLVLRDRTDTQYF.